This T cell receptor beta chain appears in the sequencing data of a study of control samples from healthy donors and cancer patients. The method was immunoSEQ multiplex PCR; TCRdb's version includes in-frame clones alone and lacks a portion of them. The sample includes around 110,000 clones, about 93% seen only once; the top ten take roughly 2.6%. The germline V and J ends were trimmed by 8 bases and 1 base, with 11 bases remaining between them. Germline V gene lookup returns CDR1 SNHLY and CDR2 FYNNEI. CDR3 length: 14 amino acids. This TCR derives from a man between 25 and 39 years old in good health. This rearrangement joins TRBV2 to TRBJ1-4; perhaps TRBD1 as D (5 bases). Sample: blood. CDR3 residues: CASQGMGTNEKLFF. The CDR3 DNA is TGTGCCAGCCAGGGAATGGGAACTAATGAAAAACTGTTTTTT.